The sequence of this TCR beta chain was determined in a study of blood T cell repertoires in COVID-19. Study in general: The United States, Italy and Spain supplied acute and convalescent COVID-19 samples. T cells, B-cell-depleted T cells, or PBMCs supplied cDNA or gDNA.

CDR3 length equals 15 residues. V lost 4 bases to trimming and J lost 7 bases; unmatched junction nucleotides: 9. Germline values: CDR1 SGDLS, CDR2 YYNGEE. Per the original methods: Cell counts per sample came from amplifying reference gene primers. Repertoires were generated with immunoSEQ multiplex PCR, while TCRdb's copy carries only in-frame clones and drops some. V and J calls and clone size are copied from that table; D and trimming were computed from the DNA. The table records 60,000 to 90,000 clones, 73% of them present only once. The source material was peripheral blood. The source of this sequence is a man aged 55 to 70 with acute or convalescent COVID-19. The chain has TRBV9 and TRBJ2-2, with TRBD2 identical over 8 bases. Here the CDR3 DNA reads TGTGCCAGCAGCTCCCGGGAGGGGGTCGGCGGGGAGCTGTTTTTT. Its protein product is CASSSREGVGGELFF.